The 23 T cell receptor beta chains listed next were all sequenced from one sample in a study of T-cell memory formation after mild COVID-19. TCRdb ran MiXCR on the 5' RACE reads and lists one entry per CDR3 protein. The sample records hundreds of thousands of distinct CDR3 sequences, roughly a fifth being singletons. The source material was PBMCs or a T cell subset sorted from them (not recorded which). These receptors were taken from a man aged 18 to 30 who had mild COVID-19 (a few samples of this study predate the infection). Cell type and time point are not known.

V gene TRBV19 combines with J gene TRBJ1-2; D is possibly TRBD1 (5 bases). CDR3 size: 13 residues. V was shortened by 9 bases and J by 6 bases, with 17 bases between the two germline ends. CDR1 and CDR2 (germline): LNHDA, SQIVND (reference sequence). DNA of the CDR3: TGTGCCAGCCATCCGGGGGAGGAGAATGGCTACACCTTC. This translates into CASHPGEENGYTF. Drawing the rest from reference TRBV19 and TRBJ1-2, the complete variable domain is DGGITQSPKYLFRKEGQNVTLSCEQNLNHDAMYWYRQDPGQGLRLIYYSQIVNDFQKGDIAEGYSVSREKKESFPLTVTSAQKNPTAFYLCASHPGEENGYTFGSGTRLTVV.

This chain links TRBV5-1 with TRBJ2-2; D is unclear. The length of the CDR3 is 16 residues. Germline V gene data show CDR1 as SGHRS and CDR2 as YFSETQ. The germline V and J ends were trimmed by 0 bases and 2 bases, with 11 bases remaining between them. Written as DNA, the CDR3 is TGCGCCAGCAGCTTGGCCTTAAGATCTAACACCGGGGAGCTGTTTTTT. It codes for CASSLALRSNTGELFF.

The table lists this clonotype with a few counts. V usage is TRBV5-1 and J usage is TRBJ2-3, with 8 positions matching TRBD2. This CDR3 spans 14 amino acids. V dropped 3 bases and J dropped 5; count of bases not matched to a gene: 5. The V gene's germline CDR1 is SGHRS and CDR2 YFSETQ. CDR3 protein: CASSSTSDGDTQYF. The CDR3 nucleotides are TGCGCCAGCAGCTCGACTAGCGATGGAGATACGCAGTATTTT.

The gene calls are TRBV6-1 and TRBJ1-4; a possible D gene is TRBD1 (6 bases). V lost 6 bases, J lost 4 bases, and 12 bases lay in between. Germline V gene data show CDR1 as MNHNS and CDR2 as SASEGT. This CDR3 comprises 14 residues. The chain's CDR3 is CASSRTGFNEKLFF. DNA for the CDR3: TGTGCCAGCAGCCGTACAGGGTTTAATGAAAAACTGTTTTTT.

This clonotype turned up a few times. The J gene is TRBJ1-2, the V gene TRBV4-3, with D perhaps matching TRBD1 (5 bases). Germline lookup yields CDR1 LGHNA and CDR2 YSLEER. The CDR3 consists of 14 residues. Trimming cost V 3 bases and J 7 bases, with 15 bases left between them. The CDR3 is CASSQYRDSSGYTF. CDR3 DNA sequence: TGCGCCAGCAGCCAGTACCGGGACTCTTCTGGCTACACCTTC.

This clonotype was recorded many times. This CDR3 reads CSVVQGLNQPQHF. CDR3 nucleotides: TGCAGCGTTGTACAGGGCCTCAATCAGCCCCAGCATTTT. This chain links TRBV29-1 with TRBJ1-5; D may be TRBD1 (6 bases). Trimming stripped 4 bases from V and 3 bases from J, with 10 bases between. The CDR3 has 13 amino acids. CDR1 and CDR2 (germline): SQVTM, ANQGSEA. The whole variable domain, remainder taken from reference TRBV29-1 and TRBJ1-5, is SAVISQKPSRDICQRGTSLTIQCQVDSQVTMMFWYRQQPGQSLTLIATANQGSEATYESGFVIDKFPISRPNLTFSTLTVSNMSPEDSSIYLCSVVQGLNQPQHFGDGTRLSIL.

The chain employs TRBV6-5 and TRBJ2-3; D remains ambiguous. The germline gives CDR1 MNHEY, CDR2 SVGAGI. V shed 0 bases and J shed 2 bases, with 12 bases lying between them. The CDR3 is 16 amino acids. The CDR3 bases are TGTGCCAGCAGTTACTCGGCCGGCGGAACCACAGATACGCAGTATTTT. Translation gives CASSYSAGGTTDTQYF.

The chain uses TRBV12-3 or TRBV12-4 and TRBJ1-2, with 10 bases lining up with TRBD1. CDR3 length equals 15 residues. V shed 6 bases, J shed 4 bases, and the junction held 8 bases outside the gene matches. The CDR3 spells CASRPGTGASYGYTF. The CDR3 region has the DNA TGTGCCAGCAGACCGGGGACAGGGGCCTCCTATGGCTACACCTTC.

This clonotype has just a few counts. V and J are TRBV9 and TRBJ1-3; TRBD1 aligns across 10 bases. V lost 3 bases and J lost 11; bases outside the gene matches: 8. The CDR3 has 14 residues. Per the germline V gene, CDR1 is SGDLS and CDR2 is YYNGEE. The CDR3 nucleotides read TGTGCCAGCAGCGCCTCTGGACAGGGGGAGGCCATATATTTT. It translates to CASSASGQGEAIYF.

This clonotype has only a few counts. The rearrangement uses TRBV7-2 and TRBJ2-3, with D unclear. V was pared by 5 bases and J by 0 bases, with 9 bases between. CDR1 and CDR2 from the germline V gene are SGHTA and FQGNSA. CDR3 length: 14 residues. The CDR3 protein is CASSKGLSTDTQYF. The CDR3 DNA sequence: TGTGCCAGCAGCAAGGGTCTGAGCACAGATACGCAGTATTTT.

There are a few counts of this clonotype. CDR3 region: CASSFAGLMNTEAFF. The CDR3 DNA reads as TGCGCCAGCAGCTTTGCGGGCCTGATGAACACTGAAGCTTTCTTT. This chain connects TRBV5-1 to TRBJ1-1; no reliable D call. Germline CDR1 reads SGHRS; CDR2 reads YFSETQ. The CDR3 is 15 residues long. The V end was cut by 2 bases, the J end by 0 bases, with 11 bases between.

V is TRBV14 and J is TRBJ1-6; 7 bases match TRBD1. The CDR3 extends over 16 amino acids. Germline V gene sequence: CDR1 SGHDN, CDR2 FVKESK. Germline trimming cut 4 bases from V and 6 bases from J; bases unmatched to any gene: 9. The CDR3 loop reads CASSLSLGTANSPLHF. The CDR3 nucleotides are TGTGCCAGCAGCCTGTCCCTGGGGACAGCTAATTCACCCCTCCACTTT.

In its sample, this clonotype was seen a few times. This chain connects TRBV11-1 to TRBJ2-1, with D tentatively TRBD2 (5 bases). The CDR3 totals 12 residues. Trimming took off 4 bases at V and 9 bases at J, with 10 bases between the two ends. Germline assignment: CDR1 SGHAT and CDR2 FQDESV (reference sequence). The DNA for the CDR3 is TGTGCCAGCAGCTCCGGGGTTCCTGAGCAGTTCTTC. This gives the protein CASSSGVPEQFF.

CDR3 amino acids: CASSSSTGQAEAFF. CDR3 sequence (DNA): TGTGCCAGCAGCTCATCGACAGGGCAGGCGGAAGCTTTCTTT. The chain couples TRBV7-9 to TRBJ1-1; 7 bases line up with TRBD1. Germline CDR1 reads SEHNR; CDR2 reads FQNEAQ (reference sequence). Trimming removed 4 bases from V and 8 bases from J; junction bases left unmatched: 10. There are 14 residues in the CDR3.

The table lists this clonotype with a few counts. The chain links TRBV7-2 to TRBJ1-2; D gene uncertain. The V gene's germline CDR1 is SGHTA and CDR2 FQGNSA. CDR3 length: 13 residues. V was cut by 1 base and J by 4 bases, with 7 bases left in between. The CDR3 loop is CASSLGDAYGYTF. The CDR3 DNA follows: TGTGCCAGCAGCTTAGGAGACGCCTATGGCTACACCTTC.

V usage is TRBV12-3 or TRBV12-4 and J usage is TRBJ2-1; the D is unclear. Deletions cut 3 bases from V and 8 bases from J, with 11 bases between. The CDR3 has 13 amino acids. The CDR3 DNA reads TGTGCCAGCAGTTTCTTCAAGATGGATGAGCAGTTCTTC. It is translated as CASSFFKMDEQFF.

The rearrangement links TRBV2 to TRBJ2-2; D ambiguous. Germline assignment: CDR1 SNHLY and CDR2 FYNNEI. The CDR3 runs 14 residues. V was cut by 6 bases and J by 2 bases, with 10 bases left in between. The CDR3 loop is CASSPPINTGELFF. As DNA, the CDR3 is TGTGCCAGCAGCCCGCCGATCAACACCGGGGAGCTGTTTTTT. The entire variable domain, with the rest obtained from reference TRBV2 and TRBJ2-2, is as follows: EPEVTQTPSHQVTQMGQEVILRCVPISNHLYFYWYRQILGQKVEFLVSFYNNEISEKSEIFDDQFSVERPDGSNFTLKIRSTKLEDSAMYFCASSPPINTGELFFGEGSRLTVL.

This clonotype has only a few counts. The rearrangement uses TRBV4-1 and TRBJ2-7; D gene unclear. With 1 base removed from V and 3 bases from J, the gap between germline ends came to 10 bases. CDR1 MGHRA and CDR2 YSYEKL come from the germline V gene. The CDR3 totals 14 residues. CDR3 DNA sequence: TGCGCCAGCAGCCAAGTTTGGCCGCTCTACGAGCAGTACTTC. As protein: CASSQVWPLYEQYF.

This clonotype was recorded a few times. V and J are TRBV5-1 and TRBJ2-3; TRBD2 aligns across 10 bases. There are 17 residues in the CDR3. Germline V gene data show CDR1 as SGHRS and CDR2 as YFSETQ. The V gene end was trimmed by 0 bases and the J gene end by 0 bases; junction bases not matched to a gene: 4. CDR3 in DNA: TGCGCCAGCAGCTTGGCCAGCGGGGGGGCTAGCACAGATACGCAGTATTTT. As protein: CASSLASGGASTDTQYF.

This clonotype has a handful of counts. The rearrangement links TRBV7-2 to TRBJ2-4; D call uncertain. The V end was cut by 3 bases, the J end by 0 bases, with 6 bases between. CDR1 SGHTA and CDR2 FQGNSA come from the germline V gene. The CDR3 is 14 residues long. CDR3 DNA: TGTGCCAGCAGCTTCGACGGAGCCAAAAACATTCAGTACTTC. Its translation: CASSFDGAKNIQYF.

This chain uses TRBV12-3 or TRBV12-4 with TRBJ2-2; perhaps TRBD1 as D (5 bases). The V and J ends lost 6 bases and 5 bases respectively, with 16 bases between them. The CDR3 is 15 amino acids. The CDR3 sequence is CASSQGRLRTGELFF. The CDR3 region has the DNA TGTGCCAGCAGCCAGGGTCGGCTGCGGACCGGGGAGCTGTTTTTT.

The V call is TRBV6-5, the J call TRBJ1-6; 7 nucleotides line up with TRBD1. The germline V gene has CDR1 MNHEY and CDR2 SVGAGI. This CDR3 is 15 amino acids long. The V gene end was trimmed by 7 bases and the J gene end by 4 bases; junction bases not matched to a gene: 7. The chain's CDR3 is CASTRDSGYNSPLHF. CDR3 bases: TGTGCCAGCACCCGGGACAGCGGTTATAATTCACCCCTCCACTTT.

This clonotype was counted only a few times. The gene calls are TRBV27 and TRBJ2-5; either TRBD1 or TRBD2 may supply D (6 bases each). Germline assignment: CDR1 MNHEY and CDR2 SMNVEV (reference sequence). V was shortened by 5 bases and J by 5 bases, with 15 bases between the two germline ends. The CDR3 loop spans 14 amino acids. CDR3 DNA sequence: TGTGCCAGCAGTCAAGCCCGGGGGCGGGAGACCCAGTACTTC. Translating gives CASSQARGRETQYF.